This TCR beta chain came from a study of T cells in Graves' hyperthyroidism and ophthalmopathy. Researchers amplified the TCR beta CDR3 regions from RNA transcripts. Using the HTBI primer set, a first-round RT-PCR was run on the TCR CDR3. From the multiplex PCR reads, TCRdb called clonotypes with MiXCR, one entry per CDR3 protein. Among 500,000 to 650,000 distinct CDR3 sequences listed, over 35% were seen once. General observations from the study: Onset of ophthalmopathy came a median 6.5 months after the model predicted it.

V was clipped by 3 bases and J by 0 bases, with 9 bases between them. The CDR3 runs to 13 residues. Per the germline V gene, CDR1 is SQVTM and CDR2 is ANQGSEA. Lactation, pregnancy, other autoimmune disease or uncontrolled infection excluded patients. Comment on this clonotype: Its cognate antigen is unknown.

The chain uses TRBV29-1 and TRBJ2-7, with a tentative D call TRBD1 (5 bases). This clonotype originated in an adult woman with Graves' disease, either hyperthyroidism or ophthalmopathy (not recorded which). Input material: peripheral blood or thyroid tissue (not recorded which). The CDR3 region is CSVDGHSSYEQYF. The DNA of the CDR3 is TGCAGCGTTGACGGACATAGCTCCTACGAGCAGTACTTC.